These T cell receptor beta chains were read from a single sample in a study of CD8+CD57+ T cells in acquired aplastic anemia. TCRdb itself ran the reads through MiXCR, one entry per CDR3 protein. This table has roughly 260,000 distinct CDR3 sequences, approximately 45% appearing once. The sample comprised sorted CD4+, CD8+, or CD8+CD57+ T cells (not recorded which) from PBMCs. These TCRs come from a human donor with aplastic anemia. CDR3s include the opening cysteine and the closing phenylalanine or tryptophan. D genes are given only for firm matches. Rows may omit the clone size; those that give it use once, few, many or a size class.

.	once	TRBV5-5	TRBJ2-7	TGTGCCAGCAGCTTGCCCAGCGCCGACGAGCAGTACTTC	CASSLPSADEQYF
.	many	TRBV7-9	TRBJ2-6	TGTGCCAGCAGCTTAGCCGGTCATGGGACCTCTGGGGCCAACGTCCTGACTTTC	CASSLAGHGTSGANVLTF
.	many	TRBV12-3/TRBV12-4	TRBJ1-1	TGTGCCAGCAGTTTGTTTAGAGAAATGAACACTGAAGCTTTCTTT	CASSLFREMNTEAFF
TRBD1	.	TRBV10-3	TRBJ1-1	TGTGCCATCAGTGAGTCGACTCCTGACAGGGTAGGCACTGAAGCTTTCTTT	CAISESTPDRVGTEAFF
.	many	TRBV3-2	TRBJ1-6	TGTGCCAGGTCCCTTCCGGGACAGGGAGATTCACCCCTCCACTTT	CARSLPGQGDSPLHF
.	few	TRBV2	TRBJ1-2	TGTGCCAGCATAGGTGGCAGTTTCCAAAATGGCTACACCTTC	CASIGGSFQNGYTF
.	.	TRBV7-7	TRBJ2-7	TGTGCTAGCACCCGTTCCCCCCAGCAGTACTTC	CASTRSPQQYF
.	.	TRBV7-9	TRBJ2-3	TGTGCCAGCAGCTTACCTGGGGGGGCCATAACAGATACGCAGTATTTT	CASSLPGGAITDTQYF
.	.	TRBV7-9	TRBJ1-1	TGTGCCAGCAGCTCACGGTTATCCACTGAAGCTTTCTTT	CASSSRLSTEAFF
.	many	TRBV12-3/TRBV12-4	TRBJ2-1	TGTGCCAGCAGTTTTAGGGTGACCAACAATGAGCAGTTCTTC	CASSFRVTNNEQFF
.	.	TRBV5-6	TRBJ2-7	TGTGCCAGCAGCACCTACCAGGGCCCCTACGAGCAGTACTTC	CASSTYQGPYEQYF
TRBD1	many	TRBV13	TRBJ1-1	TGTGCCAGCAGCCAAACCCCCAGGGGGACTGAAGCTTTCTTT	CASSQTPRGTEAFF
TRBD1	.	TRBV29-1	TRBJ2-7	TGCAGCGCGGGACAGGGGGCGGACGAGCAGTACTTC	CSAGQGADEQYF
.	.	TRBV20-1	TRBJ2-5	TGCAGTGCTAGAGATGGGACCAGAGGAGGGAAGGAGACCCAGTACTTC	CSARDGTRGGKETQYF
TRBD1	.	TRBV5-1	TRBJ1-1	TGCGCCAGCAGCTTGGCCCCACAGGGGGCCGGCACTGAAGCTTTCTTT	CASSLAPQGAGTEAFF
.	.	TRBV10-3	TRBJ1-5	TGTGCCATCAGTGAGTCCTCAGAACAGCCCCAGCATTTT	CAISESSEQPQHF
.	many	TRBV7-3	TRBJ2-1	TGTGCCAGCAGCCAGAGACCGGGGCCCAACAATGAGCAGTTCTTC	CASSQRPGPNNEQFF
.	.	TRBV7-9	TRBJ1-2	TGTGCCAGCAGCCCCCTGGGCCGGGGGAATGGCTACACCTTC	CASSPLGRGNGYTF
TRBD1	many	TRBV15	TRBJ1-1	TGTGCCACCAGCAGAGGACAGGGAGGGGAAGCTTTCTTT	CATSRGQGGEAFF
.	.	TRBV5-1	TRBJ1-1	TGCGCCAGCAGCTTGGCGTCGGGGTTCACTGAAGCTTTCTTT	CASSLASGFTEAFF
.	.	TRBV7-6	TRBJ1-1	TGTGCCAGCAGCGCCGTCTCAGGGGTTTACACTGAAGCTTTCTTT	CASSAVSGVYTEAFF
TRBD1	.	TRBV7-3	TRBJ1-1	TGTGCCAGCAACAGGGGATTGCGAGACACTGAAGCTTTCTTT	CASNRGLRDTEAFF
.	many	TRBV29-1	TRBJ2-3	TGCAGCGTTGGGACCGTTGGGGGTACGCAGTATTTT	CSVGTVGGTQYF
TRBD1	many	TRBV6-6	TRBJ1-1	TGTGCCAACGCGGACAGGGTGAACAGTGAAGCTTTCTTT	CANADRVNSEAFF